This TCR beta chain appears in the sequencing data of a study of blood T cell repertoires in COVID-19. Generated by immunoSEQ multiplex PCR, the TCRdb table keeps only in-frame clones and is missing some. Here the sample spans over 75,000 clones, about four fifths being singletons. This CDR3 has 13 amino acids. Germline V CDR1 and CDR2: MNHNY, SVGAGI (reference sequence). The V end lost 0 bases, the J end lost 10 bases, and 10 bases lay between the germline ends. The chain joins TRBV6-6 to TRBJ2-1, with a possible D match to TRBD1 (6 bases). The clonotype was recovered from a human donor in a cohort sampled during active COVID-19. The sequenced sample was peripheral blood. The CDR3 here is CASSYSQGNEQFF. DNA for the CDR3: TGTGCCAGCAGTTACTCACAGGGTAACGAGCAGTTCTTC.